This T cell receptor beta chain comes out of a study of cytomegalovirus exposure and HLA in healthy donors. General study results and limits: V- and J-gene trimming in TCR beta was tied to a missense DCLRE1C variant by an analysis performed later. Earlier analysis looked at TCR beta V segments, and most were productive about 87% or about 30% of the time. Later examination showed HLA-associated TCR beta chains had greater clonal expansion than equally common others.

The donors gave bone marrow, and they were healthy. This CDR3 region has 13 residues. Germline values: CDR1 SGHNT, CDR2 YYREEE (reference sequence). Trimming removed 4 bases from V and 8 bases from J, with 12 bases in between. PCR primers comprised 60 Vbeta and 13 Jbeta primers. Assay used: immunoSEQ multiplex PCR; TCRdb lists only in-frame clones, some missing. The sample consists of roughly 69,000 clones, about 80% of them appearing once. This clone was seen only a few times. What it binds is unknown. V usage is TRBV5-4 and J usage is TRBJ2-2; D remains ambiguous. Sequenced sample: PBMCs. The receptor's source is a man between 18 and 29 years old in good health and CMV-seronegative. The CDR3 loop is CASSREPRGELFF. The CDR3 region has the DNA TGTGCCAGCAGCCGCGAACCTAGGGGGGAGCTGTTTTTT.